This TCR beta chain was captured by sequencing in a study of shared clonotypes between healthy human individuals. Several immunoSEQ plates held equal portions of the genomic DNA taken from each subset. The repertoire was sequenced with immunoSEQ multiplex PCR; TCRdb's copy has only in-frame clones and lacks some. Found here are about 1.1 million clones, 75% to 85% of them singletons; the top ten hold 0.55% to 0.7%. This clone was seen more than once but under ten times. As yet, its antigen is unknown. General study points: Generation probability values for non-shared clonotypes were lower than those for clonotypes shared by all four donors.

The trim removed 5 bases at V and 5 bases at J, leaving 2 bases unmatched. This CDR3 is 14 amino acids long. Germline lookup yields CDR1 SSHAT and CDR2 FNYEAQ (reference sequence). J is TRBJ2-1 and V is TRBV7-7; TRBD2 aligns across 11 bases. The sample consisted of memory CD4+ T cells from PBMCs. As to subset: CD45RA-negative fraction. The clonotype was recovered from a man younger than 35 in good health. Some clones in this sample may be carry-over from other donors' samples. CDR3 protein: CASSRGLADNEQFF. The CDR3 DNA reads TGTGCCAGCAGCCGGGGACTAGCGGACAATGAGCAGTTCTTC.